This T cell receptor beta chain appears in the sequencing data of a study of blood T cell repertoires in COVID-19. Study overall: PBMCs, B-cell-depleted T cells, or T cells were the source of the cDNA or gDNA that made up the material.

This CDR3 contains 18 residues. V was pared by 3 bases and J by 6 bases, with 19 bases of the junction left unmatched. The germline CDR1 and CDR2 sequences are MNHEY and SMNVEV (reference sequence). Per the original methods: Cell counts per sample came from amplifying reference gene primers. Generated by immunoSEQ multiplex PCR, the TCRdb table keeps only in-frame clones and is missing some. The V and J calls and the clone size are those of that table, but D and trimming were determined from the DNA. Among fewer than 200,000 clones listed, about 87% were seen once. The sample consisted of peripheral blood. This TCR came from a man in his sixties with acute or convalescent COVID-19. The V call is TRBV27, the J call TRBJ1-1; 7 positions match TRBD1. The DNA of the CDR3 is TGTGCCAGCAGTTTTCACCCGGGACAGAGTTTGAACAGGGCTGAAGCTTTCTTT. Translated: CASSFHPGQSLNRAEAFF.